Listed here is a single T cell receptor beta chain. V gave up 4 bases and J gave up 6 bases, with 10 bases separating them. Germline values: CDR1 SGDLS, CDR2 YYNGEE. This CDR3 has 13 residues. The record originates from a study of blood T cell repertoires in COVID-19. Study-wide background: From the United States, Italy and Spain came samples of acute and convalescent COVID-19.

The method was immunoSEQ multiplex PCR; TCRdb's version includes in-frame clones alone and lacks a portion of them. The data contain over 15,000 clones, around four fifths of them seen just once; the ten biggest clones take up 25% to 35%. This receptor was obtained from a man between 65 and 80 years old with active or convalescent COVID-19. Sequencing was done on a sample of peripheral blood. V and J are TRBV9 and TRBJ2-2, with D maybe TRBD1 (6 bases). CDR3 in amino acids: CASSLRGPGELFF. The DNA for the CDR3 is TGTGCCAGCAGCCTCAGGGGCCCCGGGGAGCTGTTTTTT. Variable domain in full (rest from reference TRBV9 and TRBJ2-2): DSGVTQTPKHLITATGQRVTLRCSPRSGDLSVYWYQQSLDQGLQFLIQYYNGEERAKGNILERFSAQQFPDLHSELNLSSLELGDSALYFCASSLRGPGELFFGEGSRLTVL.